This T cell receptor beta chain was captured in a study of T cell changes during pregnancy in multiple sclerosis. The table came from immunoSEQ multiplex PCR; TCRdb's copy has only in-frame clones and leaves some out. Among around 80,000 clones listed, around 92% were seen once. V lost 3 bases to trimming and J lost 0 bases, with 13 bases between them. Germline CDR1 is SGHTA and CDR2 is FQGNSA. The CDR3 sequence is 16 residues long. This sequence was found in a female donor with multiple sclerosis, enrolled in a pregnancy study. The sample consisted of peripheral blood, taken before pregnancy. The chain recombines TRBV7-2 with TRBJ2-3, with D possibly being TRBD1 (5 bases). CDR3 residues: CASSFRQGGSTDTQYF. The CDR3 region has the DNA TGTGCCAGCAGCTTTCGTCAGGGCGGTAGCACAGATACGCAGTATTTT. Based on the CDR3 plus reference TRBV7-2 and TRBJ2-3, the full variable domain is GAGVSQSPSNKVTEKGKDVELRCDPISGHTALYWYRQSLGQGLEFLIYFQGNSAPDKSGLPSDRFSAERTGGSVSTLTIQRTQQEDSAVYLCASSFRQGGSTDTQYFGPGTRLTVL.